The 21 T cell receptor beta chains below all came from one sample that was sequenced in a study of blood T cells in healthy people across ages. Sample-barcoded 5' priming and a J-beta primer mix drove a second PCR of roughly 7 to 11 cycles. TCRdb reprocessed the 5' RACE reads with MiXCR, giving one entry per CDR3 protein. This sample has 550,000 to 750,000 distinct CDR3 sequences, with 20% to 25% found just once. Specimen: blood. The receptors were gathered from a man aged 65 to 79 in good health.

This rearrangement joins TRBV20-1 to TRBJ1-4; the match to TRBD1 covers 8 bases. The CDR3 runs 13 residues. Germline CDR1 reads DFQATT; CDR2 reads SNEGSKA (reference sequence). V gave up 5 bases and J gave up 8 bases; unmatched junction bases: 7. CDR3 sequence (DNA): TGCAGTGCTGGCGGGACAGGCGGCGAAAAACTGTTTTTT. It specifies CSAGGTGGEKLFF.

CDR3 sequence: CASSVVGDTTQYF. CDR3 coding DNA: TGTGCCAGCAGCGTAGTTGGGGATACGACCCAGTACTTC. The rearrangement links TRBV9 to TRBJ2-5; no clear D. The CDR3 length is 13 residues. V dropped 0 bases and J dropped 7 bases, with 10 bases sitting between them. Germline CDR1 reads SGDLS; CDR2 reads YYNGEE.

This chain connects TRBV6-9 to TRBJ2-5, with a possible D match to TRBD1 (6 bases). The germline gives CDR1 MNHGY, CDR2 SVAAGI. The CDR3 runs 15 residues. Between the trimmed V and J ends, which lost 1 base and 5 bases, there was a span of 14 bases. CDR3 region: CASSYFRRGGETQYF. CDR3 coding DNA: TGTGCCAGCAGTTATTTTCGCAGGGGTGGGGAGACCCAGTACTTC.

The chain combines TRBV28 with TRBJ1-2; D uncertain. The CDR3 runs to 13 residues. Trimming removed 7 bases at V and 3 bases at J, with 12 bases between. Looked up from germline, CDR1 is MDHEN and CDR2 is SYDVKM. Here the CDR3 DNA reads TGTGCCAGCAAAGGCGTAATAGACTATGGCTACACCTTC. It translates to CASKGVIDYGYTF.

The chain carries TRBV6-5 and TRBJ2-1; D unresolved. The CDR3 spans 15 residues. Germline assignment: CDR1 MNHEY and CDR2 SVGAGI. V lost 6 bases, J lost 5 bases, and 17 bases lay in between. This chain's CDR3 is CASSLGQPGHNEQFF. The CDR3 bases are TGTGCCAGCAGCTTGGGCCAACCGGGTCACAATGAGCAGTTCTTC.

J is TRBJ1-3 and V is TRBV10-3; D is ambiguous. V was cut by 3 bases and J by 0 bases, with 6 bases left in between. The CDR3 has 14 amino acids. The germline CDR1 and CDR2 sequences are ENHRY and SYGVKD. This CDR3 is CAISDRASGNTIYF. DNA for the CDR3: TGTGCCATCAGTGACCGGGCCTCTGGAAACACCATATATTTT.

This clonotype has only a few counts. The J gene is TRBJ1-1, the V gene TRBV12-3 or TRBV12-4; 7 bases are shared with TRBD1. V shed 2 bases, J shed 1 base, and the junction held 4 bases outside the gene matches. This CDR3 comprises 15 residues. The CDR3 bases are TGTGCCAGCAGTTTACACAAGGGGGCGAACACTGAAGCTTTCTTT. This translates into CASSLHKGANTEAFF.

In this sample, this clonotype turned up many times. The CDR3 does not close with the conserved phenylalanine or tryptophan, likely indicating a read error. It is unclear where the CDR3 begins or ends on the DNA, so no DNA is shown, and the CDR3 is as TCRdb lists it. The gene calls are TRBV7-8 and TRBJ2-1. The CDR3 comprises 8 residues, both ends counted. Germline V gives CDR1 SGHVS, CDR2 FQNEAQ. The CDR3 is CASSCVLI.

The V call is TRBV10-2, the J call TRBJ2-7; 7 bases match TRBD2. The germline V gene encodes CDR1 WSHSY and CDR2 SAAADI. Trimming cost V 4 bases and J 6 bases; bases outside gene matches: 9. CDR3 length equals 14 residues. The CDR3, as DNA: TGCGCCAGCAGTGGGACTAGAGGGTTTCGCGAGCAGTACTTC. The encoded protein is CASSGTRGFREQYF.

This clonotype showed up many times. The chain couples TRBV7-9 to TRBJ1-1; D may be TRBD1 (5 bases). Looked up from germline, CDR1 is SEHNR and CDR2 is FQNEAQ (reference sequence). Trimming pared 1 base from V and 8 bases from J, leaving 8 bases between. The CDR3 runs to 12 residues. CDR3 protein: CASSLVDNEAFF. The CDR3 nucleotides are TGTGCCAGCAGCTTAGTGGACAACGAAGCTTTCTTT.

The rearrangement links TRBV25-1 to TRBJ2-7; maybe TRBD2 (6 bases). The CDR3 loop spans 14 amino acids. V shed 7 bases and J shed 0 bases, with 13 bases lying between them. Per the germline V gene, CDR1 is MGHDK and CDR2 is SYGVNS. CDR3 loop: CASISEGSSYEQYF. The CDR3 DNA is TGTGCCAGCATATCGGAGGGGAGCTCCTACGAGCAGTACTTC.

This clonotype was seen a handful of times. The chain joins TRBV5-1 to TRBJ1-1; D call uncertain. V dropped 4 bases and J dropped 8 bases, with 12 bases sitting between them. In germline, CDR1 is SGHRS, CDR2 YFSETQ. The CDR3 is 12 amino acids. As DNA, the CDR3 is TGCGCCAGCAGCCGGGGTGCACAAGAAGCTTTCTTT. Its protein product is CASSRGAQEAFF.

This clonotype was seen a handful of times. V usage is TRBV5-1 and J usage is TRBJ1-4; 7 bases are shared with TRBD1. CDR1 and CDR2 from the germline V gene are SGHRS and YFSETQ. V lost 0 bases to trimming and J lost 3 bases; unmatched junction nucleotides: 5. This CDR3 region has 16 residues. In nucleotides, the CDR3 is TGCGCCAGCAGCTTGGTAGGGGGCCCATCTAATGAAAAACTGTTTTTT. Translation: CASSLVGGPSNEKLFF.

V gene TRBV6-6 combines with J gene TRBJ2-1; D is ambiguous. Trimming shortened V by 4 bases and J by 1 base, and 11 bases separated the two germline ends. Per germline, CDR1 MNHNY and CDR2 SVGAGI (reference sequence). This CDR3 is built from 15 residues. CDR3 nucleotide sequence: TGTGCCAGCAGTTCCAATGGGCGTTCCTACAATGAGCAGTTCTTC. It yields the protein CASSSNGRSYNEQFF.

The chain is built from TRBV4-2 and TRBJ2-3; D is unclear. Trimming took off 0 bases at V and 3 bases at J, with 16 bases between the two ends. The CDR3 has 17 amino acids. The germline V gene encodes CDR1 LGHNA and CDR2 YNFKEQ. CDR3 sequence (DNA): TGTGCCAGCAGCCAAGATCCGGCTGCAAGGGCAACAGATACGCAGTATTTT. Translated, it gives CASSQDPAARATDTQYF.

As concerns this clonotype: The conserved final phenylalanine or tryptophan is absent from the CDR3, which likely points to a read error. The chain joins TRBV3-1 to TRBJ2-3; 8 nucleotides agree with TRBD2. J gave up 9 bases and V 2 bases, and 7 bases lay outside the gene matches. The CDR3 loop spans 14 amino acids. Germline CDR1 LGHDT, CDR2 YNNKEL (reference sequence). The CDR3 loop is CASSQTGTRLTQYL. Written as DNA, the CDR3 is TGTGCCAGCAGCCAAACCGGGACTAGACTAACGCAGTATTTG.

A few counts support this clonotype. CDR3 DNA sequence: TGCGCCAGCAGCCAAGAGCGGGGAACCCCCGGGGATACGCAGTATTTT. Protein: CASSQERGTPGDTQYF. This chain uses TRBV4-1 with TRBJ2-3; weak D call: TRBD2 (6 bases). The germline CDR1 and CDR2 sequences are MGHRA and YSYEKL. The V end lost 0 bases, the J end lost 6 bases, and 16 bases lay between the germline ends. The CDR3 extends over 16 amino acids.

This clonotype was recorded many times. The genes are TRBV12-3 or TRBV12-4 and TRBJ2-1, with D perhaps matching TRBD2 (6 bases). The V end lost 6 bases, the J end lost 6 bases, and 9 bases lay between the germline ends. There are 12 residues in the CDR3. Written as DNA, the CDR3 is TGTGCCAGCAGCCGGACTATCAATGAGCAGTTCTTC. Translated: CASSRTINEQFF.

This clonotype was counted between two and nine times. V and J are TRBV20-1 and TRBJ2-3; no firm D call. The CDR3 is 17 amino acids. Deletions cut 1 base from V and 1 base from J, with 18 bases between. The germline V gene has CDR1 DFQATT and CDR2 SNEGSKA (reference sequence). The DNA of the CDR3 is TGCAGTGCTAGAGGCAGTGGTGCAAGGTGGGGCACAGATACGCAGTATTTT. Protein: CSARGSGARWGTDTQYF.

This clonotype was seen more than once but under ten times. The chain is built from TRBV29-1 and TRBJ2-7; TRBD1 aligns across 8 bases. Germline V gene lookup returns CDR1 SQVTM and CDR2 ANQGSEA. The CDR3 covers 14 residues. V dropped 7 bases and J dropped 4; count of bases not matched to a gene: 12. The CDR3, as DNA: TGCAGCGCCCGAAGGGGTCAGGGGGCTTACGAGCAGTACTTC. Translation: CSARRGQGAYEQYF.

This clonotype was seen a handful of times. The CDR3 region is CSAPPGGTYEQYF. CDR3 nucleotides: TGCAGTGCACCGCCGGGCGGGACCTACGAGCAGTACTTC. This rearrangement joins TRBV20-1 to TRBJ2-7; possible D gene TRBD2, 6 bases. Trimming took off 6 bases at V and 2 bases at J, with 14 bases between the two ends. Germline CDR1 reads DFQATT; CDR2 reads SNEGSKA (reference sequence). The CDR3 is 13 residues long.